What follows describes a single T cell receptor beta chain. The sample is drawn from a study of blood T cells in healthy people across ages. The CDR3 sequence is 16 residues long. Germline V gives CDR1 LNHNV, CDR2 YYDKDF (reference sequence). Trimming removed 0 bases from V and 4 bases from J, with 14 bases in between. A J-beta primer mix and a sample-barcoded 5' primer were used in a second PCR of about 7 to 12 cycles. TCRdb re-derived calls from the 5' RACE reads in MiXCR, one entry per CDR3 protein. The sample holds hundreds of thousands of distinct CDR3 sequences, roughly 21% seen once. The chain links TRBV15 to TRBJ2-3; D gene uncertain. Sequencing was performed on blood. This sequence originates from a man between 65 and 85 years old in good health. CDR3 in amino acids: CATSRDTLGGPDTQYF. The CDR3, as DNA: TGTGCCACCAGCAGAGATACTCTGGGTGGGCCAGATACGCAGTATTTT.